Sequencing of this T cell receptor (beta chain) was carried out in a study of cytomegalovirus exposure and HLA in healthy donors. Remarks on this clone: No antigen is known for it.

Generated by immunoSEQ multiplex PCR, the TCRdb table keeps only in-frame clones and is missing some. Seen here are roughly 80,000 clones, roughly 94% observed once, and the top ten hold approximately 3.5%. The CDR3 sequence is 12 residues long. From germline, CDR1 is SQVTM and CDR2 ANQGSEA. The study's findings and limits: High specificity and sensitivity for cytomegalovirus status were reported for the classifier. Confirmation in vitro established that a few CMV-associated chains were specific for CMV antigens.

This receptor was identified in a young woman in good health and CMV-seropositive. This chain connects TRBV29-1 to TRBJ2-3; TRBD2 agrees at 7 bases. Sequencing was carried out using PBMCs. CDR3 residues: CSGGGSTDTQYF. The DNA of the CDR3 is TGCAGTGGGGGGGGGAGCACAGATACGCAGTATTTT.